Below, 20 T cell receptor beta chains from the same sample are listed, as sequenced in a study of response to subunit inactivated influenza vaccine. TCRdb passed the RT-PCR reads through MiXCR, listing each CDR3 protein once. Of roughly 700,000 distinct CDR3 sequences listed, approximately 14% are singletons. Sequences were derived from PBMCs from blood, sampled roughly 2 weeks before vaccination. The receptors here all came from a middle-aged man who received an inactivated influenza vaccine.

This clonotype was detected a few times. The chain has TRBV7-2 and TRBJ2-2, with a possible D match to TRBD1 (5 bases). This CDR3 region has 15 residues. The germline CDR1 and CDR2 sequences are SGHTA and FQGNSA. V gave up 1 base and J gave up 4 bases, with 10 bases separating them. The CDR3 spells CASSLVAGSTGELFF. CDR3 DNA: TGTGCCAGCAGCTTAGTCGCAGGGTCCACCGGGGAGCTGTTTTTT.

The chain carries TRBV20-1 and TRBJ2-2; 11 bases are shared with TRBD2. V gave up 1 base and J gave up 4 bases; unmatched junction bases: 8. The CDR3 is made up of 17 amino acids. Germline loops: CDR1 DFQATT, CDR2 SNEGSKA (reference sequence). The CDR3, as DNA: TGCAGTGCTAGAGTTATGGGACTAGCGGAACGCACCGGGGAGCTGTTTTTT. This translates into CSARVMGLAERTGELFF.

In this sample, this clonotype turned up a few times. The chain employs TRBV27 and TRBJ2-2, with TRBD1 matching 8 bases. CDR1 and CDR2 (germline): MNHEY, SMNVEV (reference sequence). The V gene end was trimmed by 4 bases and the J gene end by 6 bases; junction bases not matched to a gene: 7. CDR3 size: 15 residues. The CDR3 region is CASSSHGQGAGELFF. CDR3 coding DNA: TGTGCCAGCAGTTCCCACGGACAGGGTGCCGGGGAGCTGTTTTTT.

This clonotype occurred many times. The chain links TRBV7-2 to TRBJ2-5; 8 nucleotides agree with TRBD1. Germline V gene sequence: CDR1 SGHTA, CDR2 FQGNSA. This CDR3 contains 14 residues. With 4 bases clipped from V and 2 bases from J, the junction kept 3 bases outside the gene matches. The CDR3 DNA sequence: TGTGCCAGCAGCTCCAACAGGGGGCAAGAGACCCAGTACTTC. Translating it yields CASSSNRGQETQYF.

V and J are TRBV20-1 and TRBJ1-1; D is unclear. Trimming removed 6 bases from V and 1 base from J, with 12 bases in between. The germline gives CDR1 DFQATT, CDR2 SNEGSKA (reference sequence). CDR3 length: 13 residues. CDR3 residues: CSAQAARNTEAFF. In DNA, the CDR3 is TGCAGTGCCCAGGCGGCGCGGAACACTGAAGCTTTCTTT.

The chain employs TRBV28 and TRBJ2-2; D is unresolved. The CDR3 runs to 15 residues. Germline CDR1 is MDHEN and CDR2 is SYDVKM. V was cut by 5 bases and J by 6 bases, with 16 bases left in between. The CDR3 DNA reads as TGTGCCAGCAGTCCGCCCCCACGAGGCCCCGGGGAGCTGTTTTTT. Its translation is CASSPPPRGPGELFF.

This chain connects TRBV12-3 or TRBV12-4 to TRBJ2-1; no clear D gene. The CDR3 runs 13 residues. V lost 6 bases and J 7 bases, leaving 13 bases between the germline ends. The DNA of the CDR3 is TGTGCCAGCAGCCTGAGCCCTACAAATGAGCAGTTCTTC. Translated, it gives CASSLSPTNEQFF.

This clonotype appeared many times. The V call is TRBV5-1, the J call TRBJ2-7; D possibly corresponds to TRBD1 (6 bases). The CDR3 totals 12 residues. Looked up from germline, CDR1 is SGHRS and CDR2 is YFSETQ. V gave up 4 bases and J gave up 6 bases, with 11 bases separating them. The CDR3 region is CASSPGESEQYF. The CDR3 nucleotides read TGCGCCAGCAGCCCAGGGGAGAGCGAGCAGTACTTC.

This clonotype came up a few times. CDR3 nucleotide sequence: TGTGCCAGCAGTACTACTAGCGTGACTGAGCAGTTCTTC. Its protein is CASSTTSVTEQFF. This sequence joins TRBV12-3 or TRBV12-4 and TRBJ2-1; 7 nucleotides line up with TRBD2. V lost 5 bases, J lost 9 bases, and 7 bases stayed unmatched. The CDR3 consists of 13 residues.

The chain couples TRBV2 to TRBJ2-1, with D perhaps matching TRBD1 or TRBD2 (5 bases each). Germline V gene data show CDR1 as SNHLY and CDR2 as FYNNEI. The CDR3 loop spans 13 amino acids. V was trimmed by 10 bases and J by 6 bases, leaving 16 bases between them. CDR3 amino acids: CATRVGGANEQFF. The CDR3 bases are TGTGCCACCCGGGTTGGGGGAGCCAATGAGCAGTTCTTC.

The rearrangement links TRBV18 to TRBJ1-1; a possible D gene is TRBD1 (5 bases). This CDR3 comprises 11 residues. Trimming took 3 bases from V and 11 from J, leaving 10 bases between them. CDR1 and CDR2 (germline): KGHSH, LQKENI. CDR3 sequence (DNA): TGTGCCAGCTCACCGCGGGAGGGGGCTTTCTTT. Its protein product is CASSPREGAFF.

Turning to this clonotype: One junction end does not reproduce the germline sequence, and a read error may be involved. The chain links TRBV10-2 to TRBJ2-1; 9 bases are shared with TRBD1. Germline assignment: CDR1 WSHSY and CDR2 SAAADI. The CDR3 extends over 15 amino acids. Here the CDR3 DNA reads TGCGCCACCAGTAATCCGGGACAGGGTTACTTTGAGCAGTTCTTC. It is translated as CATSNPGQGYFEQFF.

This clonotype was counted only a few times. The V gene is TRBV29-1, the J gene TRBJ1-1; D is unresolved. Germline V gene sequence: CDR1 SQVTM, CDR2 ANQGSEA. The CDR3 loop spans 14 amino acids. Trimming cost V 2 bases and J 4 bases, with 14 bases left between them. This chain's CDR3 is CSVESRTGGTEAFF. Here the CDR3 DNA reads TGCAGCGTTGAATCCCGGACCGGAGGCACTGAAGCTTTCTTT. Looking up the rest from reference TRBV29-1 and TRBJ1-1 gives the full variable domain: SAVISQKPSRDICQRGTSLTIQCQVDSQVTMMFWYRQQPGQSLTLIATANQGSEATYESGFVIDKFPISRPNLTFSTLTVSNMSPEDSSIYLCSVESRTGGTEAFFGQGTRLTVV.

This clonotype was seen only a few times. The chain combines TRBV5-1 with TRBJ1-1; no clear D gene. Germline CDR1 SGHRS, CDR2 YFSETQ. This CDR3 spans 14 amino acids. V gave up 4 bases and J gave up 0 bases, with 10 bases separating them. CDR3 nucleotide sequence: TGCGCCAGCAGCCAAGGACCGATGAACACTGAAGCTTTCTTT. This encodes CASSQGPMNTEAFF.

V usage is TRBV19 and J usage is TRBJ2-5; D uncertain. Germline values: CDR1 LNHDA, CDR2 SQIVND (reference sequence). The CDR3 is made up of 14 amino acids. Trimming cost V 3 bases and J 0 bases, with 8 bases left between them. Written as DNA, the CDR3 is TGTGCCAGTAGTATGGGTCAGAACCAAGAGACCCAGTACTTC. Translating gives CASSMGQNQETQYF.

This clonotype was found a few times. V usage is TRBV5-6 and J usage is TRBJ1-5; D is perhaps TRBD1 (5 bases). V lost 4 bases to trimming and J lost 6 bases, with 11 bases between them. The CDR3 length is 13 residues. Germline CDR1 is SGHDT and CDR2 is YYEEEE. The CDR3 region has the DNA TGTGCCAGCAGCCGCAGAGGGGTTCAGCCCCAGCATTTT. Its translation is CASSRRGVQPQHF.

The chain couples TRBV20-1 to TRBJ2-3; weak D call: TRBD1 (7 bases). The CDR3 sequence is 14 residues long. Germline V gives CDR1 DFQATT, CDR2 SNEGSKA (reference sequence). The germline V and J ends were trimmed by 2 bases and 4 bases, with 13 bases remaining between them. CDR3 coding DNA: TGCAGTGCTAGACAGGGGGGTTGGGCAGATACGCAGTATTTT. This codes for CSARQGGWADTQYF.

The rearrangement links TRBV12-3 or TRBV12-4 to TRBJ2-7; 15 bases agree with TRBD2. J gave up 6 bases and V 6 bases, and 12 bases lay outside the gene matches. The CDR3 runs to 17 residues. The CDR3 region is CASRIAGTSGRMGEQYF. CDR3 sequence (DNA): TGTGCCAGCAGAATCGCCGGGACTAGCGGGAGGATGGGCGAGCAGTACTTC.

V gene TRBV6-1 combines with J gene TRBJ1-6; no reliable D call. The CDR3 is made up of 14 amino acids. V dropped 0 bases and J dropped 7 bases, with 7 bases sitting between them. Germline V gene data show CDR1 as MNHNS and CDR2 as SASEGT. As DNA, the CDR3 is TGTGCCAGCAGTGAAGCTTTGACCAATTCACCCCTCCACTTT. It specifies CASSEALTNSPLHF.

With respect to this clonotype: At one of its ends the junction is not consistent with the germline gene, which may arise from a read error. The chain recombines TRBV4-3 with TRBJ2-7; D is unresolved. CDR3 length: 14 residues. CDR1 and CDR2 (germline): LGHNA, YSLEER. CDR3 protein: CANSQETGPYGQYF. In DNA form, the CDR3 reads TGCGCCAACAGCCAAGAAACCGGCCCTTACGGGCAGTACTTC.